This T cell receptor beta chain was sequenced in a study of T cells in lung cancer brain metastases. Study details: Seventeen of the 20 patients had a tobacco use history.

Study observations and caveats: Paired primaries held more unique productive clones than brain metastases (median roughly 4,400 versus 1,400). Preoperative corticosteroid effects on brain metastasis T cell infiltration were not controlled.

Profiled with immunoSEQ multiplex PCR; TCRdb holds only in-frame clones, not every one. Of some 590 clones in the sample, about 91% were seen once. As for this clone: Its antigen is currently unknown.

This CDR3 region has 17 residues. Looked up from germline, CDR1 is SGDLS and CDR2 is YYNGEE. Losses at the gene ends were 7 bases for V and 0 bases for J; bases not matched to a gene: 5. Material for sequencing was tumor tissue from a brain metastasis. This TCR came from a woman in her twenties or thirties with non-small cell lung cancer that had spread to the brain. This rearrangement joins TRBV9 to TRBJ2-2, with 14 bases lining up with TRBD2. The CDR3 DNA is TGTGCCAGCGCCTGGGGACTAGCGGGAGCGAACACCGGGGAGCTGTTTTTT. Its protein product is CASAWGLAGANTGELFF. The full variable domain, rest sourced from reference TRBV9 and TRBJ2-2, is DSGVTQTPKHLITATGQRVTLRCSPRSGDLSVYWYQQSLDQGLQFLIQYYNGEERAKGNILERFSAQQFPDLHSELNLSSLELGDSALYFCASAWGLAGANTGELFFGEGSRLTVL.